What follows are 25 T cell receptor beta chains derived from one specimen sequenced in a study of T cell responses to AZD1222 COVID-19 vaccine. Repertoires were generated with immunoSEQ multiplex PCR, while TCRdb's copy carries only in-frame clones and drops some. The data contain around 200,000 clones, about 88% of them singletons. The specimen was peripheral blood, collected 28 days after the second AZD1222 dose. The source of these receptors is an adult who received the AZD1222 COVID-19 vaccine.

This sequence joins TRBV18 and TRBJ2-3; TRBD1 might be the D (5 bases). Trimming removed 3 bases from V and 0 bases from J, with 16 bases in between. The CDR3 covers 17 residues. Per the germline V gene, CDR1 is KGHSH and CDR2 is LQKENI. The CDR3 sequence: CASSPPFGAVSTDTQYF. CDR3 nucleotides: TGTGCCAGCTCACCGCCCTTTGGGGCGGTTAGCACAGATACGCAGTATTTT. Based on the CDR3 plus reference TRBV18 and TRBJ2-3, the full variable domain is NAGVMQNPRHLVRRRGQEARLRCSPMKGHSHVYWYRQLPEEGLKFMVYLQKENIIDESGMPKERFSAEFPKEGPSILRIQQVVRGDSAAYFCASSPPFGAVSTDTQYFGPGTRLTVL.

The chain has TRBV7-9 and TRBJ2-2; the D gene is possibly TRBD2 (5 bases). V shed 3 bases and J shed 6 bases, with 20 bases lying between them. The CDR3 spans 17 residues. The germline V gene encodes CDR1 SEHNR and CDR2 FQNEAQ (reference sequence). The CDR3 sequence is CASSFPVRERLAGELFF. The CDR3 nucleotides are TGTGCCAGCAGCTTCCCCGTTCGGGAAAGGTTAGCCGGGGAGCTGTTTTTT.

This clone occurred a few times. J is TRBJ2-7 and V is TRBV19; D remains unclear. The CDR3 covers 13 residues. CDR1 and CDR2 from the germline V gene are LNHDA and SQIVND (reference sequence). The V and J ends lost 0 bases and 7 bases respectively, with 10 bases between them. DNA of the CDR3: TGTGCCAGTAGTATAGAACTTTCGGGTGAGCAGTACTTC. This translates into CASSIELSGEQYF.

The chain combines TRBV27 with TRBJ1-2; TRBD1 matches 7 bases. This CDR3 contains 15 residues. Germline loops: CDR1 MNHEY, CDR2 SMNVEV (reference sequence). Losses at the gene ends were 6 bases for V and 8 bases for J; bases not matched to a gene: 15. CDR3 in DNA: TGTGCCAGCAGGGCTACCGGGACAGTGGGCCGGGGCTACACCTTC. Its protein is CASRATGTVGRGYTF.

V usage is TRBV19 and J usage is TRBJ2-5; maybe TRBD1 (5 bases). V shed 3 bases and J shed 5 bases, with 13 bases lying between them. Germline V gives CDR1 LNHDA, CDR2 SQIVND (reference sequence). The CDR3 length is 14 residues. CDR3 coding DNA: TGTGCCAGTAGTATCGGTTCCAGGGCCGAGACCCAGTACTTC. Residues: CASSIGSRAETQYF.

The V gene is TRBV3-1 (or the pseudogene TRBV3-2), the J gene TRBJ1-3, with D unclear. Germline lookup yields CDR1 LGHDT and CDR2 YNNKEL (reference sequence). There are 15 residues in the CDR3. The V and J ends lost 4 bases and 0 bases respectively, with 10 bases between them. The CDR3 region is CASSPSGSSGNTIYF. The CDR3 DNA sequence: TGTGCCAGCAGCCCTTCGGGTTCCTCTGGAAACACCATATATTTT.

This rearrangement joins TRBV11-2 to TRBJ2-1; D possibly corresponds to TRBD1 (5 bases). There are 15 residues in the CDR3. Trimming stripped 2 bases from V and 3 bases from J, with 11 bases between. Germline V gene lookup returns CDR1 SGHAT and CDR2 FQNNGV. CDR3 sequence (DNA): TGTGCCAGCAGCTTATTGAAGGGGTTCTACAATGAGCAGTTCTTC. Its translation: CASSLLKGFYNEQFF.

V usage is TRBV19 and J usage is TRBJ2-7; D gene unclear. Germline V gene sequence: CDR1 LNHDA, CDR2 SQIVND (reference sequence). Trimming left V 0 bases short and J 3 bases short, with 3 bases between. The CDR3 consists of 12 residues. The CDR3: CASSIDGYEQYF. The CDR3 nucleotides are TGTGCCAGTAGTATAGATGGCTACGAGCAGTACTTC.

In DNA, the CDR3 is TGTGCCAGTAGTATACAGGGGACCTACGAGCAGTACTTC. This translates into CASSIQGTYEQYF. The chain has TRBV19 and TRBJ2-7, with D perhaps TRBD1 (6 bases). Per germline, CDR1 LNHDA and CDR2 SQIVND (reference sequence). The CDR3 runs 13 residues. V was trimmed by 2 bases and J by 2 bases, leaving 7 bases between them.

V and J are TRBV6-5 and TRBJ2-7, with TRBD2 matching 10 bases. The J segment lost 2 bases and the V segment lost 3 bases, leaving 7 bases of the junction unmatched. In germline, CDR1 is MNHEY, CDR2 SVGAGI. This CDR3 has 16 residues. The CDR3 sequence: CASSYLRTSGTYEQYF. The CDR3 nucleotides read TGTGCCAGCAGTTATCTGCGGACTAGCGGAACCTACGAGCAGTACTTC.

The chain couples TRBV28 to TRBJ2-1; D unresolved. V was trimmed by 2 bases and J by 10 bases, leaving 6 bases between them. This CDR3 comprises 11 residues. CDR1 is MDHEN and CDR2 is SYDVKM in the germline V gene. The CDR3 coding sequence is TGTGCCAGCAGTTTACCCCACGAGCAGTTCTTC. It specifies CASSLPHEQFF. Drawing the rest from reference TRBV28 and TRBJ2-1, the complete variable domain is DVKVTQSSRYLVKRTGEKVFLECVQDMDHENMFWYRQDPGLGLRLIYFSYDVKMKEKGDIPEGYSVSREKKERFSLILESASTNQTSMYLCASSLPHEQFFGPGTRLTVL.

The chain couples TRBV5-1 to TRBJ1-1; 7 bases are shared with TRBD1. The germline gives CDR1 SGHRS, CDR2 YFSETQ. The ends lost 0 bases at V and 1 base at J; junction bases unmatched: 0. CDR3 length equals 14 residues. CDR3 in amino acids: CASSLAGGNTEAFF. The DNA of the CDR3 is TGCGCCAGCAGCTTGGCAGGGGGGAACACTGAAGCTTTCTTT. Full variable domain (remainder filled in from reference TRBV5-1 and TRBJ1-1): KAGVTQTPRYLIKTRGQQVTLSCSPISGHRSVSWYQQTPGQGLQFLFEYFSETQRNKGNFPGRFSGRQFSNSRSEMNVSTLELGDSALYLCASSLAGGNTEAFFGQGTRLTVV.

The V call is TRBV7-3, the J call TRBJ2-1; 8 nucleotides match TRBD1. Trimming at V came to 5 bases and at J to 7 bases, leaving 10 bases not matched to a gene. Per germline, CDR1 SGHTA and CDR2 FQGTGA. The CDR3 loop spans 15 amino acids. DNA for the CDR3: TGTGCCAGCAGCGCCCGGACAGGGTCGGGTAATGAGCAGTTCTTC. This sequence encodes CASSARTGSGNEQFF. Using reference TRBV7-3 and TRBJ2-1 for the parts outside the CDR3, the full variable domain is GAGVSQTPSNKVTEKGKYVELRCDPISGHTALYWYRQSLGQGPEFLIYFQGTGAADDSGLPNDRFFAVRPEGSVSTLKIQRTERGDSAVYLCASSARTGSGNEQFFGPGTRLTVL.

The chain couples TRBV11-2 to TRBJ2-7; D is unclear. V was pared by 5 bases and J by 3 bases, with 5 bases between. Germline loops: CDR1 SGHAT, CDR2 FQNNGV. The CDR3 consists of 11 residues. The CDR3 protein is CASSTNYEQYF. The CDR3 DNA reads as TGTGCCAGCAGCACGAACTACGAGCAGTACTTC.

The chain employs TRBV7-9 and TRBJ1-4, with 9 bases aligning to TRBD1. CDR1 SEHNR and CDR2 FQNEAQ come from the germline V gene (reference sequence). The V segment lost 5 bases and the J segment 7 bases; nucleotides outside the gene matches: 17. CDR3 length: 18 amino acids. This CDR3 reads CASSLPPLGQGRSEKLFF. As DNA, the CDR3 is TGTGCCAGCAGCCTCCCCCCCCTAGGACAGGGGCGATCTGAAAAACTGTTTTTT.

In DNA form, the CDR3 reads TGTGCCAGCAGCTCCCCAGGGACCACAGATACGCAGTATTTT. Translating it yields CASSSPGTTDTQYF. This chain links TRBV7-6 with TRBJ2-3, with D perhaps TRBD1 or TRBD2 (5 bases each). Germline V CDR1 and CDR2: SGHVS, FNYEAQ. CDR3 length: 14 amino acids. Trimming stripped 4 bases from V and 2 bases from J, with 10 bases between.

The V and J genes are TRBV2 and TRBJ2-2; a weak D match, TRBD1 (5 bases). Germline V gene lookup returns CDR1 SNHLY and CDR2 FYNNEI. CDR3 length: 14 amino acids. With 4 bases removed from V and 3 bases from J, the gap between germline ends came to 9 bases. The CDR3 nucleotides read TGTGCCAGCAGTGGGGAACAGGACACCGGGGAGCTGTTTTTT. Residues: CASSGEQDTGELFF.

This sequence joins TRBV19 and TRBJ2-1; the D gene could be TRBD1 or TRBD2 (5 bases each). Germline V CDR1 and CDR2: LNHDA, SQIVND (reference sequence). The CDR3 totals 16 residues. The V end lost 5 bases, the J end lost 9 bases, and 23 bases lay between the germline ends. CDR3 residues: CASSSSGARISGEQFF. CDR3 nucleotides: TGTGCCAGTAGTTCCTCCGGGGCTAGAATCTCTGGTGAGCAGTTCTTC.

This clone was detected only a few times. V and J are TRBV18 and TRBJ1-5; unclear D gene. CDR1 and CDR2 (germline): KGHSH, LQKENI. CDR3 length: 15 residues. V lost 5 bases, J lost 3 bases, and 14 bases lay in between. The CDR3 here is CASSDRGSTNQPQHF. The CDR3, as DNA: TGTGCCAGCTCAGACCGAGGCAGTACCAATCAGCCCCAGCATTTT.

The chain has TRBV30 and TRBJ1-4, with 9 bases identical to TRBD1. The CDR3 loop spans 12 amino acids. The germline V gene encodes CDR1 GTSNPN and CDR2 SVGIG (reference sequence). V was pared by 8 bases and J by 6 bases, with 4 bases of the junction left unmatched. This CDR3 is CAGQGRDEKLFF. CDR3 nucleotide sequence: TGTGCCGGACAGGGGAGAGATGAAAAACTGTTTTTT.

The CDR3 loop reads CASSLDGETQYF. CDR3 in DNA: TGCGCCAGCAGCTTGGATGGGGAGACCCAGTACTTC. The chain carries TRBV5-1 and TRBJ2-5, with D unclear. Trimming pared 0 bases from V and 5 bases from J, leaving 5 bases between. Per germline, CDR1 SGHRS and CDR2 YFSETQ. This CDR3 is built from 12 residues.

V and J are TRBV19 and TRBJ2-1, with TRBD2 matching over 16 bases. The CDR3 is 15 residues long. The V gene's germline CDR1 is LNHDA and CDR2 SQIVND (reference sequence). With 5 bases clipped from V and 11 bases from J, the junction kept 6 bases outside the gene matches. The CDR3 sequence: CASSPGGLAGGKQFF. CDR3 DNA: TGTGCCAGTAGTCCGGGGGGACTAGCGGGAGGGAAGCAGTTCTTC.

The CDR3 DNA follows: TGTGCCAGTAGTAATCCGGGACAGGGACAGTACTTC. As protein: CASSNPGQGQYF. The chain employs TRBV19 and TRBJ2-7, with TRBD1 matching over 9 bases. Germline V gene sequence: CDR1 LNHDA, CDR2 SQIVND (reference sequence). The junction had 5 bases not matched to a gene; V was cut back by 4 bases and J by 10 bases. This CDR3 comprises 12 residues.

The J gene is TRBJ1-2, the V gene TRBV14; the D is unclear. CDR1 and CDR2 from the germline V gene are SGHDN and FVKESK. Trimming removed 3 bases from V and 6 bases from J, with 8 bases in between. The CDR3 sequence is 12 residues long. The CDR3 protein is CASSQDRHGYTF. Here the CDR3 DNA reads TGTGCCAGCAGCCAGGACCGTCATGGCTACACCTTC.

Here the CDR3 reads CASSLGGVYNEQFF. The CDR3 coding sequence is TGTGCCAGCAGTTTGGGCGGAGTCTACAATGAGCAGTTCTTC. This chain links TRBV27 with TRBJ2-1; D remains ambiguous. Germline-derived CDR1 and CDR2 are MNHEY and SMNVEV (reference sequence). The CDR3 totals 14 residues. V lost 3 bases and J 3 bases, leaving 9 bases between the germline ends.